A single sample is the source of the 22 T cell receptor beta chains below, sequenced in a study of beta chain features in type 1 diabetes. Study outcomes and limitations: Across all four CD4+ subsets, people with type 1 diabetes showed modestly shorter TCRB CDR3s.

These receptors lack a known antigen. The entirety of the isolated RNA underwent reverse transcription, so expressed TCRB transcripts were sequenced. This table comes from immunoSEQ multiplex PCR, and its TCRdb copy is limited to in-frame clones, with some not included. The data show under 850,000 clones, around an eighth seen once. Sequenced material: naive CD4+ T cells from blood. These receptors were obtained from a man aged 18-30 years with type 1 diabetes.

The V gene is TRBV7-2, the J gene TRBJ1-2, with 10 bases identical to TRBD1. Germline trimming cut 4 bases from V and 0 bases from J; bases unmatched to any gene: 11. The germline V gene encodes CDR1 SGHTA and CDR2 FQGNSA. There are 18 residues in the CDR3. In DNA form, the CDR3 reads TGTGCCAGCAGCTCGACCGGGACAGGGGCCCTTTCTAACTATGGCTACACCTTC. Amino acid sequence: CASSSTGTGALSNYGYTF.

The chain employs TRBV2 and TRBJ2-1, with 16 bases that match TRBD2. The V gene's germline CDR1 is SNHLY and CDR2 FYNNEI. Trimming took 4 bases from V and 9 from J; bases not matched to a gene: 3. This CDR3 has 15 residues. CDR3 DNA sequence: TGTGCCAGCAGTGTGGGACTAGCGGGGGGGCGTGAGCAGTTCTTC. This sequence encodes CASSVGLAGGREQFF. Based on the CDR3 plus reference TRBV2 and TRBJ2-1, the full variable domain is EPEVTQTPSHQVTQMGQEVILRCVPISNHLYFYWYRQILGQKVEFLVSFYNNEISEKSEIFDDQFSVERPDGSNFTLKIRSTKLEDSAMYFCASSVGLAGGREQFFGPGTRLTVL.

This clone has a handful of counts. The rearrangement joins TRBV27 to TRBJ2-1; maybe TRBD1 (6 bases). V was trimmed by 3 bases and J by 1 base, leaving 13 bases between them. From germline, CDR1 is MNHEY and CDR2 SMNVEV (reference sequence). The CDR3 is made up of 16 amino acids. CDR3 amino acids: CASSLEAGASYNEQFF. CDR3 in DNA: TGTGCCAGCAGTTTGGAGGCAGGGGCTTCCTACAATGAGCAGTTCTTC.

The J gene is TRBJ2-7, the V gene TRBV7-9, with D unclear. Germline V gene lookup returns CDR1 SEHNR and CDR2 FQNEAQ (reference sequence). V lost 2 bases, J lost 1 base, and 6 bases lay in between. This CDR3 comprises 13 residues. The CDR3 bases are TGTGCCAGCAGCTTATGGCCTTCCTACGAGCAGTACTTC. This sequence encodes CASSLWPSYEQYF.

The chain links TRBV6-6 to TRBJ2-5; a weak D match, TRBD2 (6 bases). This CDR3 contains 15 residues. Germline CDR1 reads MNHNY; CDR2 reads SVGAGI (reference sequence). V was clipped by 5 bases and J by 0 bases, with 13 bases between them. The CDR3 DNA is TGTGCCAGCAGTCGGGGCGGGACGTACCAAGAGACCCAGTACTTC. Protein: CASSRGGTYQETQYF.

This clone was counted only a few times. The chain has TRBV2 and TRBJ2-7; possibly TRBD1 for D (5 bases). Per germline, CDR1 SNHLY and CDR2 FYNNEI. CDR3 length equals 15 residues. Trimming left V 1 base short and J 6 bases short, with 16 bases between. The CDR3 DNA sequence: TGTGCCAGCAGTGAAGGAGGAGCAGGGAAGGGCGAGCAGTACTTC. This encodes CASSEGGAGKGEQYF. The full variable domain, rest sourced from reference TRBV2 and TRBJ2-7, is EPEVTQTPSHQVTQMGQEVILRCVPISNHLYFYWYRQILGQKVEFLVSFYNNEISEKSEIFDDQFSVERPDGSNFTLKIRSTKLEDSAMYFCASSEGGAGKGEQYFGPGTRLTVT.

This chain connects TRBV5-4 to TRBJ1-4; TRBD1 matches 12 bases. CDR3 length: 14 amino acids. CDR1 is SGHNT, CDR2 YYREEE, per germline (reference sequence). J was trimmed by 8 bases and V by 3 bases; bases with no gene match: 2. The CDR3 region is CASSYGTGGEKLFF. CDR3 nucleotide sequence: TGTGCCAGCAGCTACGGGACAGGGGGCGAAAAACTGTTTTTT.

The rearrangement joins TRBV2 to TRBJ2-2, with TRBD1 as a possible D gene (6 bases). V dropped 5 bases and J dropped 6 bases, with 13 bases sitting between them. CDR3 length: 14 residues. CDR1 and CDR2 (germline): SNHLY, FYNNEI. CDR3 sequence reads: CASSPRTAAGELFF. The CDR3 DNA is TGTGCCAGCAGTCCTCGGACAGCGGCCGGGGAGCTGTTTTTT.

The chain couples TRBV5-1 to TRBJ2-3; 9 nucleotides agree with TRBD2. With 2 bases clipped from V and 4 bases from J, the junction kept 8 bases outside the gene matches. Germline loops: CDR1 SGHRS, CDR2 YFSETQ. CDR3 size: 16 residues. The CDR3 reads CASSFQSSGVSDTQYF. In DNA, the CDR3 is TGCGCCAGCAGCTTTCAGTCTAGCGGGGTCTCAGATACGCAGTATTTT.

This clone occurred a few times. V usage is TRBV6-1 and J usage is TRBJ2-4, with D uncertain. This CDR3 is built from 12 residues. Germline values: CDR1 MNHNS, CDR2 SASEGT. V gave up 5 bases and J gave up 9 bases, with 11 bases separating them. Written as DNA, the CDR3 is TGTGCCAGCAGTACAGACGATGGCATTCAGTACTTC. It is translated as CASSTDDGIQYF.

As DNA, the CDR3 is TGTGCCAGCAGTTTCGGAGGGGCAGAGAATTCACCCCTCCACTTT. It codes for CASSFGGAENSPLHF. The V call is TRBV2, the J call TRBJ1-6, with D maybe TRBD1 (5 bases). The CDR3 sequence is 15 residues long. Per the germline V gene, CDR1 is SNHLY and CDR2 is FYNNEI. With 5 bases removed from V and 7 bases from J, the gap between germline ends came to 15 bases.

The chain employs TRBV4-1 and TRBJ2-7; 8 bases line up with TRBD1. The CDR3 extends over 14 amino acids. V was clipped by 4 bases and J by 5 bases; unmatched bases: 7. From germline, CDR1 is MGHRA and CDR2 YSYEKL. The CDR3 nucleotides read TGCGCCAGCAGCCCTGGACAGGGAGGAGACGAGCAGTACTTC. Its translation: CASSPGQGGDEQYF.

This clone came up a few times. V and J are TRBV2 and TRBJ1-6, with 7 bases lining up with TRBD1. After removal of 2 bases from V and 7 bases from J, the junction contained 2 bases not matched to a gene. The CDR3 consists of 14 residues. The germline gives CDR1 SNHLY, CDR2 FYNNEI. In DNA form, the CDR3 reads TGTGCCAGCAGTGAAACAGGGGAAAATTCACCCCTCCACTTT. Amino acid sequence: CASSETGENSPLHF.

The chain employs TRBV6-1 and TRBJ2-7; either TRBD1 or TRBD2 may supply D (5 bases each). The V gene's germline CDR1 is MNHNS and CDR2 SASEGT. The ends were cut back, 2 bases at V and 4 bases at J, with 9 bases in the middle. The CDR3 loop spans 13 amino acids. CDR3 in DNA: TGTGCCAGCAGTGAAAACAGGAGGTACGAGCAGTACTTC. It encodes CASSENRRYEQYF.

This clone has a handful of counts. The rearrangement joins TRBV10-3 to TRBJ2-5; D gene ambiguous. The V gene's germline CDR1 is ENHRY and CDR2 SYGVKD. Trimming took off 4 bases at V and 2 bases at J, with 14 bases between the two ends. The CDR3 sequence is 15 residues long. This CDR3 is CAISGVAADQETQYF. CDR3 in DNA: TGTGCCATCAGTGGAGTGGCAGCAGATCAAGAGACCCAGTACTTC.

This clone has only a few counts. The CDR3 sequence: CASSPHSSGANVLTF. The CDR3 nucleotides read TGTGCCAGCAGCCCCCACTCCTCTGGGGCCAACGTCCTGACTTTC. The chain links TRBV7-2 to TRBJ2-6; D call uncertain. Per germline, CDR1 SGHTA and CDR2 FQGNSA. V lost 5 bases, J lost 0 bases, and 8 bases lay in between. The CDR3 extends over 15 amino acids.

The rearrangement uses TRBV18 and TRBJ2-7; the D is unclear. This CDR3 is built from 14 residues. Germline values: CDR1 KGHSH, CDR2 LQKENI. V lost 0 bases to trimming and J lost 10 bases, with 16 bases between them. The CDR3 is CASSPPNTMGIQYF. CDR3 nucleotide sequence: TGTGCCAGCTCACCACCGAACACTATGGGAATCCAGTACTTC. Variable domain in full (rest from reference TRBV18 and TRBJ2-7): NAGVMQNPRHLVRRRGQEARLRCSPMKGHSHVYWYRQLPEEGLKFMVYLQKENIIDESGMPKERFSAEFPKEGPSILRIQQVVRGDSAAYFCASSPPNTMGIQYFGPGTRLTVT.

This clone was detected a few times. The V and J genes are TRBV30 and TRBJ1-4; 7 nucleotides agree with TRBD1. Trimming cost V 2 bases and J 4 bases; bases outside gene matches: 4. The germline V gene encodes CDR1 GTSNPN and CDR2 SVGIG (reference sequence). The CDR3 totals 14 residues. CDR3 loop: CAWSSGQNNEKLFF. In DNA, the CDR3 is TGTGCCTGGAGTTCGGGACAGAATAATGAAAAACTGTTTTTT. The variable domain in full, completed from reference TRBV30 and TRBJ1-4, reads SQTIHQWPATLVQPVGSPLSLECTVEGTSNPNLYWYRQAAGRGLQLLFYSVGIGQISSEVPQNLSASRPQDRQFILSSKKLLLSDSGFYLCAWSSGQNNEKLFFGSGTQLSVL.

This clone was picked up a small number of times. The chain employs TRBV14 and TRBJ2-2, with D uncertain. The CDR3 covers 14 residues. CDR1 is SGHDN and CDR2 is FVKESK in the germline V gene. The V and J ends lost 1 base and 5 bases respectively, with 8 bases between them. CDR3 sequence (DNA): TGTGCCAGCAGCCAAGGGGAAGGGACCGGGGAGCTGTTTTTT. Its translation: CASSQGEGTGELFF. The variable domain in full, with the rest retrieved from reference TRBV14 and TRBJ2-2, is EAGVTQFPSHSVIEKGQTVTLRCDPISGHDNLYWYRRVMGKEIKFLLHFVKESKQDESGMPNNRFLAERTGGTYSTLKVQPAELEDSGVYFCASSQGEGTGELFFGEGSRLTVL.

The rearrangement uses TRBV10-1 and TRBJ1-1; D remains ambiguous. The germline V and J ends were trimmed by 3 bases and 1 base, with 3 bases remaining between them. Germline V gives CDR1 WNHNN, CDR2 SYGVQD (reference sequence). This CDR3 region has 12 residues. The CDR3 nucleotides read TGCGCCAGCAGTGAAGGGAACACTGAAGCTTTCTTT. Protein: CASSEGNTEAFF.

V is TRBV5-4 and J is TRBJ2-3; D unclear. V was trimmed by 4 bases and J by 2 bases, leaving 8 bases between them. The CDR3 spans 13 residues. Germline V gene sequence: CDR1 SGHNT, CDR2 YYREEE (reference sequence). CDR3 DNA sequence: TGTGCCAGCAGCCCTTACACCACAGATACGCAGTATTTT. Its protein product is CASSPYTTDTQYF. The full variable domain, with the rest looked up from reference TRBV5-4 and TRBJ2-3, is ETGVTQSPTHLIKTRGQQVTLRCSSQSGHNTVSWYQQALGQGPQFIFQYYREEENGRGNFPPRFSGLQFPNYSSELNVNALELDDSALYLCASSPYTTDTQYFGPGTRLTVL.

The genes are TRBV5-1 and TRBJ2-7; D might be TRBD1 (6 bases). The CDR3 totals 15 residues. V lost 5 bases, J lost 0 bases, and 15 bases lay in between. Germline CDR1 reads SGHRS; CDR2 reads YFSETQ. Written as DNA, the CDR3 is TGCGCCAGCAGAGTGGGGGCCCCGAGCTCCTACGAGCAGTACTTC. Its translation is CASRVGAPSSYEQYF.